This T cell receptor (beta chain) originates from a study of CD8 T cells in Susac syndrome. Random hexamers primed reverse transcription of roughly 0.5 to 1 ug RNA. Each CDR3 protein gets one entry after TCRdb re-called the immunoSEQ multiplex PCR reads with MiXCR. The sample carries around 59,000 distinct CDR3 sequences, more than 80% recorded once. J gave up 3 bases and V 5 bases, and 10 bases lay outside the gene matches. The CDR3 length is 15 residues. CDR1 and CDR2 (germline): SEHNR, FQNEAQ (reference sequence). Specimen: CD8+ T cells from PBMCs. The chain employs TRBV7-9 and TRBJ2-7; 7 bases fit TRBD1. The TCR sequence derives from a human donor in good health. The DNA of the CDR3 is TGTGCCAGCAGCCCTCCGGGACAGCCGCACTACGAGCAGTACTTC. Residues: CASSPPGQPHYEQYF.